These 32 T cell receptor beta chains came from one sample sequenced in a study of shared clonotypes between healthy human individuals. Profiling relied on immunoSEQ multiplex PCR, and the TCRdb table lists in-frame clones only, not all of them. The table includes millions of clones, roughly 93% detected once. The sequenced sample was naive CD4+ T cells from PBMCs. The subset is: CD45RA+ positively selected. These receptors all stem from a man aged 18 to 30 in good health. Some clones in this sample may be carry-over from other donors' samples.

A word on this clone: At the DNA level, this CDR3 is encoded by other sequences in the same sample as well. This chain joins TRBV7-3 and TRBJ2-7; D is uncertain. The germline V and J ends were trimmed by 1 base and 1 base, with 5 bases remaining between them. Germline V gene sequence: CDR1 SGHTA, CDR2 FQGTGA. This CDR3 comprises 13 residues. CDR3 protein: CASSLSPSYEQYF. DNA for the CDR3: TGTGCCAGCAGCTTAAGCCCGTCCTACGAGCAGTACTTC.

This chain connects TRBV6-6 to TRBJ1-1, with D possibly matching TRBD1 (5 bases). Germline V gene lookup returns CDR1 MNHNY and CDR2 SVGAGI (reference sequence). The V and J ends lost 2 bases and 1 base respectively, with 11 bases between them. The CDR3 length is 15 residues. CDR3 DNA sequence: TGTGCCAGCAGTTACCCTGGGGCCCGGAACACTGAAGCTTTCTTT. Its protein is CASSYPGARNTEAFF.

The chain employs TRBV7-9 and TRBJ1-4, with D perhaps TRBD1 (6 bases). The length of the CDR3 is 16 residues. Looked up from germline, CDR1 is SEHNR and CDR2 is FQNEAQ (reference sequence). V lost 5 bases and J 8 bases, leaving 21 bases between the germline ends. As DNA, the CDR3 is TGTGCCAGCAGCACGCGAAAGGACAGTAAGGGGGAAAAACTGTTTTTT. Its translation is CASSTRKDSKGEKLFF.

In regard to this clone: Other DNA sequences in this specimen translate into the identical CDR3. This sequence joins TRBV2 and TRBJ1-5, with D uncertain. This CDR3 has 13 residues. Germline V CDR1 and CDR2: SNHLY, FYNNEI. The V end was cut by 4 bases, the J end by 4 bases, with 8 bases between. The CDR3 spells CASSGARNQPQHF. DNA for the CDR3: TGTGCCAGCAGTGGGGCCCGGAATCAGCCCCAGCATTTT.

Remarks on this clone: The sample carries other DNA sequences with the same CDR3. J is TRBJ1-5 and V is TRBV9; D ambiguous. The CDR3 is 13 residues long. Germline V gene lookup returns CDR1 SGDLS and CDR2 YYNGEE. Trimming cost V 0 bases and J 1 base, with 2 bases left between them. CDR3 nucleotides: TGTGCCAGCAGCGTAGGGAGCAATCAGCCCCAGCATTTT. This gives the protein CASSVGSNQPQHF.

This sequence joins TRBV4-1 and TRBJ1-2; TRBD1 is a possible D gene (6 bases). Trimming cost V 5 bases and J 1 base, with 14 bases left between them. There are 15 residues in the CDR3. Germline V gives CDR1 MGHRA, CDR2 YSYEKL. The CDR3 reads CASSSSGVGNYGYTF. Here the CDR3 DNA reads TGCGCCAGCAGCTCATCAGGGGTGGGTAACTATGGCTACACCTTC.

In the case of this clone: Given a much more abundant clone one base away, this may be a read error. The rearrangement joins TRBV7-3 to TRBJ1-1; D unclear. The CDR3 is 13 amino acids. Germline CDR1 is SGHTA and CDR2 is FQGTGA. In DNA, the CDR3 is TGTGCCAGCAGCTTAGACGGGAACTCTGAAGCTTTCTTT. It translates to CASSLDGNSEAFF.

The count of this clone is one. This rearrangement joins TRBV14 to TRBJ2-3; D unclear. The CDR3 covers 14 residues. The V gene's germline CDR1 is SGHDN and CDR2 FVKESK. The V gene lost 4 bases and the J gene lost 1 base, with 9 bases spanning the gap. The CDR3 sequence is CASSPAQRTDTQYF. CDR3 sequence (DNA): TGTGCCAGCAGCCCAGCGCAGCGCACAGATACGCAGTATTTT.

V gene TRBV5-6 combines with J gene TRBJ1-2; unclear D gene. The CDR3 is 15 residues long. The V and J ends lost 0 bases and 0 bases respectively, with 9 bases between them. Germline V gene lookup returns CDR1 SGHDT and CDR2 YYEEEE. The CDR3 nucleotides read TGTGCCAGCAGCTTGGTTGACGGATCTAACTATGGCTACACCTTC. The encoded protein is CASSLVDGSNYGYTF.

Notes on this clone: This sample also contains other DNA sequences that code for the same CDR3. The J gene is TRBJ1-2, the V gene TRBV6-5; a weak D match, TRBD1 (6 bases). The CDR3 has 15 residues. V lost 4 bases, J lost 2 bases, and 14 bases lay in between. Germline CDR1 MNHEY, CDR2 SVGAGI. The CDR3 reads CASSLQGRGNYGYTF. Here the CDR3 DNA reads TGTGCCAGCAGTTTACAGGGACGTGGAAACTATGGCTACACCTTC.

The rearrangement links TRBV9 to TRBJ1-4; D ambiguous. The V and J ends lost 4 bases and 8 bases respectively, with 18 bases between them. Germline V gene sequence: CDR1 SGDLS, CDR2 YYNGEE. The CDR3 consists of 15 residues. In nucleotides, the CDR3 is TGTGCCAGCAGCACCTGGACGCCCGTAGGGGAAAAACTGTTTTTT. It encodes CASSTWTPVGEKLFF.

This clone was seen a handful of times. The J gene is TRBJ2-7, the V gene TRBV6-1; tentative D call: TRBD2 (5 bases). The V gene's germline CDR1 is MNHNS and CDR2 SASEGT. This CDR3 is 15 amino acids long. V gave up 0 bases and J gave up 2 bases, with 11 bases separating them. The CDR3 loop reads CASSEASGRPYEQYF. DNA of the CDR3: TGTGCCAGCAGTGAAGCGAGCGGTCGTCCCTACGAGCAGTACTTC.

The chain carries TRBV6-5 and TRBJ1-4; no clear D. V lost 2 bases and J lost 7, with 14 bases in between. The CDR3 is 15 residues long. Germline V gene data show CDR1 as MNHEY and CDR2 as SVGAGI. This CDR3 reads CASSYERPGSEKLFF. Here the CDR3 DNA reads TGTGCCAGCAGTTACGAAAGGCCAGGTAGTGAAAAACTGTTTTTT.

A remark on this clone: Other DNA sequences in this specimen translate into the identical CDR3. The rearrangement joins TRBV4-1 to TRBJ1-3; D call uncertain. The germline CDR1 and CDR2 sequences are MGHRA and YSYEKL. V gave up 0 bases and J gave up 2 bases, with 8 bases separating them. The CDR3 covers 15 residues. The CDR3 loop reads CASSQDRATGNTIYF. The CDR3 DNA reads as TGCGCCAGCAGCCAAGATAGGGCTACTGGAAACACCATATATTTT.

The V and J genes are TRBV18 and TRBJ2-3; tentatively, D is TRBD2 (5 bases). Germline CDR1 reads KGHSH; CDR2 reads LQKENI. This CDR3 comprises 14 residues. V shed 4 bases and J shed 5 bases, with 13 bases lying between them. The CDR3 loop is CASSLDGVGDTQYF. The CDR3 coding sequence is TGTGCCAGCTCACTGGACGGGGTTGGAGATACGCAGTATTTT.

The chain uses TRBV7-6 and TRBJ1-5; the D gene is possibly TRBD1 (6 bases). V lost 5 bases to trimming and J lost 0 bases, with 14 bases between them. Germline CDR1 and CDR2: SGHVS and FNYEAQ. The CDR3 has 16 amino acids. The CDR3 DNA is TGTGCCAGCAGCCCGGACAGTGGGTATAGCAATCAGCCCCAGCATTTT. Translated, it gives CASSPDSGYSNQPQHF.

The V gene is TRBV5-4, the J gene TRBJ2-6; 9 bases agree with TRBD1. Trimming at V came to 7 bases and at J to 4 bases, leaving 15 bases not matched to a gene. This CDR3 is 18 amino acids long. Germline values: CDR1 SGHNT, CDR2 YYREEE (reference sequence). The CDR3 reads CASGQGTWVSGGANVLTF. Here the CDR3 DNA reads TGTGCCAGCGGACAGGGGACCTGGGTATCGGGCGGGGCCAACGTCCTGACTTTC.

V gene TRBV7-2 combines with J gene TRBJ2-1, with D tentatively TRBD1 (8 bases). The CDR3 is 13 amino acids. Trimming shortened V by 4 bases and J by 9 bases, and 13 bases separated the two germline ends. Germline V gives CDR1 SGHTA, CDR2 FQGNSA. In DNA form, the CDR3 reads TGTGCCAGCAGCTCGACAGGGGAGGGTGAGCAGTTCTTC. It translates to CASSSTGEGEQFF.

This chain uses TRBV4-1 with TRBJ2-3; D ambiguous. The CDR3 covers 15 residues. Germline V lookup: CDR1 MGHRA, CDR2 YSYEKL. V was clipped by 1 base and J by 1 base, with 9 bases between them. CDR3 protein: CASSQGGTGTDTQYF. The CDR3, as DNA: TGCGCCAGCAGCCAAGGGGGTACTGGCACAGATACGCAGTATTTT.

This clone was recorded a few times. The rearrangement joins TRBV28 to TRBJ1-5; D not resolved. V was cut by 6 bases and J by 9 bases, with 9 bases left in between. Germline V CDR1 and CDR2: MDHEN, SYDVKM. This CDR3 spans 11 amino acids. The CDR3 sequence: CASRAPWPQHF. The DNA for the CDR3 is TGTGCCAGCAGGGCCCCGTGGCCCCAGCATTTT. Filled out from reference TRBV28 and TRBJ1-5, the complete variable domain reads DVKVTQSSRYLVKRTGEKVFLECVQDMDHENMFWYRQDPGLGLRLIYFSYDVKMKEKGDIPEGYSVSREKKERFSLILESASTNQTSMYLCASRAPWPQHFGDGTRLSIL.

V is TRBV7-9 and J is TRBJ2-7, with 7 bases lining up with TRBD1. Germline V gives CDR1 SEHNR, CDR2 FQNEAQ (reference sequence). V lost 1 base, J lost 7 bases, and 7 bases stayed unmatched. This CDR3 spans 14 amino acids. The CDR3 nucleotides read TGTGCCAGCAGCTTAGGTATTGGGACAGCGGAGCAGTACTTC. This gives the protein CASSLGIGTAEQYF.

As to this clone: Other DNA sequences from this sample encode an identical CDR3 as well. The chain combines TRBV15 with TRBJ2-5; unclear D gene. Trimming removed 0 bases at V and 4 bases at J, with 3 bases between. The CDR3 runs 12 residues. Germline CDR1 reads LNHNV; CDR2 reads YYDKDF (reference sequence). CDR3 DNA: TGTGCCACCAGCAGAGAGGGAGAGACCCAGTACTTC. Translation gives CATSREGETQYF.

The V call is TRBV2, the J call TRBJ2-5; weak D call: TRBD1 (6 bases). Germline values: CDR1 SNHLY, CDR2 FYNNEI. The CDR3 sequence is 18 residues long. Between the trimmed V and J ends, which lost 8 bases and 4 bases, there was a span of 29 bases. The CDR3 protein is CASRPIRSKGVVTETQYF. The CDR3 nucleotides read TGTGCCAGCCGACCGATCCGAAGTAAGGGGGTGGTTACAGAGACCCAGTACTTC.

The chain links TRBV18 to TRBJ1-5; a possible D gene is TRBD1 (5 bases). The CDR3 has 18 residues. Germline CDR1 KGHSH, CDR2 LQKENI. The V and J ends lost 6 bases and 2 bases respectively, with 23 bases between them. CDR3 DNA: TGTGCCAGCTCCCCAACACGGATGGGGGGAGGGGGCAATCAGCCCCAGCATTTT. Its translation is CASSPTRMGGGGNQPQHF.

This CDR3 is CASSLVAGGSADTQYF. The CDR3 DNA reads as TGCGCCAGCAGCTTGGTGGCGGGAGGGAGCGCAGATACGCAGTATTTT. The genes are TRBV5-1 and TRBJ2-3; 9 bases are shared with TRBD2. J gave up 4 bases and V 0 bases, and 6 bases lay outside the gene matches. CDR1 and CDR2 from the germline V gene are SGHRS and YFSETQ. The CDR3 is 16 amino acids. Using reference TRBV5-1 and TRBJ2-3 for the parts outside the CDR3, the full variable domain is KAGVTQTPRYLIKTRGQQVTLSCSPISGHRSVSWYQQTPGQGLQFLFEYFSETQRNKGNFPGRFSGRQFSNSRSEMNVSTLELGDSALYLCASSLVAGGSADTQYFGPGTRLTVL.

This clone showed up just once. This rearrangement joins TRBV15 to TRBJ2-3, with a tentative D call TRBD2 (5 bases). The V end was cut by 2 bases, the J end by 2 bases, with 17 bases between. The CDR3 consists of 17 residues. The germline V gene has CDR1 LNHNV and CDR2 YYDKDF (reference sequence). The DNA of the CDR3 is TGTGCCACCAGCAGACGAGAAGCGGCAGACCACACAGATACGCAGTATTTT. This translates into CATSRREAADHTDTQYF.

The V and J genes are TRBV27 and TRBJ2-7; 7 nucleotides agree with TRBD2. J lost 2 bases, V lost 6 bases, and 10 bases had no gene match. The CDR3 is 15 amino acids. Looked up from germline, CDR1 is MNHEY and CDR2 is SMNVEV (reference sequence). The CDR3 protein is CASSSQVGRAYEQYF. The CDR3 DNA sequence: TGTGCCAGCAGCTCACAGGTAGGGAGGGCCTACGAGCAGTACTTC.

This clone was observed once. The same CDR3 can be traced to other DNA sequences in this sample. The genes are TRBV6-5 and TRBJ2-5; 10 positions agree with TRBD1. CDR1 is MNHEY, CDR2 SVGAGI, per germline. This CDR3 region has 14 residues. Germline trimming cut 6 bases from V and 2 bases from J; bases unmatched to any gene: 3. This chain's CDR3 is CASSWGQGQETQYF. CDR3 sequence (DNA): TGTGCCAGCAGCTGGGGACAGGGGCAAGAGACCCAGTACTTC.

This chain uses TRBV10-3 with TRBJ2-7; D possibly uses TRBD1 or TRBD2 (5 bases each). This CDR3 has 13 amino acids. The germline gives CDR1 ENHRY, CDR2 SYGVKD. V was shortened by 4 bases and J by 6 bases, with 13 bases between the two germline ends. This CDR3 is CAISGGDPGEQYF. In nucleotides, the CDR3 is TGTGCCATCAGTGGAGGGGACCCGGGCGAGCAGTACTTC.

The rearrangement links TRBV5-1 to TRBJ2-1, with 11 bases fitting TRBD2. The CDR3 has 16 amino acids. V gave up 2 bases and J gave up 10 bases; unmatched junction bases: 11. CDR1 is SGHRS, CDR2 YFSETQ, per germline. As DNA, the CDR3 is TGCGCCAGCAGCTTCCTAGCGGGAGGCCGGGGAGTGGAGCAGTTCTTC. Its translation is CASSFLAGGRGVEQFF. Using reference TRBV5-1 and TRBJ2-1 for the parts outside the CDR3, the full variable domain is KAGVTQTPRYLIKTRGQQVTLSCSPISGHRSVSWYQQTPGQGLQFLFEYFSETQRNKGNFPGRFSGRQFSNSRSEMNVSTLELGDSALYLCASSFLAGGRGVEQFFGPGTRLTVL.

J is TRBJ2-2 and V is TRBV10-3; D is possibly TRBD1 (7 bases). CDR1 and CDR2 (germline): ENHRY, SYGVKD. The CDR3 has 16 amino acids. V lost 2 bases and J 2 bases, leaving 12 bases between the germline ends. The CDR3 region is CAISEQGGPNTGELFF. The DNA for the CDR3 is TGTGCCATCAGTGAGCAGGGGGGACCTAACACCGGGGAGCTGTTTTTT.

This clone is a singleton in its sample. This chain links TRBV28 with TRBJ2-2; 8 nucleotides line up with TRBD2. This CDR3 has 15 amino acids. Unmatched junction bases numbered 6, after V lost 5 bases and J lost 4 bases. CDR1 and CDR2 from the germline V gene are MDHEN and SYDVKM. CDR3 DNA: TGTGCCAGCAGTGGTAGCGGGAAAGGCACCGGGGAGCTGTTTTTT. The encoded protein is CASSGSGKGTGELFF.